These 20 T cell receptor beta chains came from one sample sequenced in a study of cytomegalovirus exposure and HLA in healthy donors. The primer mix had 60 Vbeta and 13 Jbeta primers. Profiled with immunoSEQ multiplex PCR; TCRdb holds only in-frame clones, not every one. The data show approximately 180,000 clones, with approximately 84% seen just once and about 0.24% held by the top ten. The sample was PBMCs. These receptor sequences come from a girl under two years old in good health and CMV-seronegative.

The chain carries TRBV9 and TRBJ2-1; unclear D gene. Germline V gene data show CDR1 as SGDLS and CDR2 as YYNGEE. V was clipped by 4 bases and J by 5 bases, with 16 bases between them. The CDR3 has 15 amino acids. The CDR3 DNA sequence: TGTGCCAGCAGCCCACAGAGTCTGGTTGACAATGAGCAGTTCTTC. This codes for CASSPQSLVDNEQFF.

The V gene is TRBV9, the J gene TRBJ2-5; D call uncertain. Between the trimmed V and J ends, which lost 3 bases and 3 bases, there was a span of 6 bases. The CDR3 is made up of 12 amino acids. In germline, CDR1 is SGDLS, CDR2 YYNGEE. The CDR3 reads CASSGEEETQYF. The CDR3 nucleotides read TGTGCCAGCAGCGGAGAAGAAGAGACCCAGTACTTC.

The chain joins TRBV27 to TRBJ2-7; no definite D call. The CDR3 is 10 residues long. Trimming removed 8 bases at V and 5 bases at J, with 7 bases between. Germline V lookup: CDR1 MNHEY, CDR2 SMNVEV (reference sequence). This chain's CDR3 is CASESNEQYF. Here the CDR3 DNA reads TGTGCCAGCGAAAGCAACGAGCAGTACTTC.

The chain carries TRBV30 and TRBJ1-2; no reliable D call. This CDR3 is 13 amino acids long. The V end lost 0 bases, the J end lost 1 base, and 6 bases lay between the germline ends. Germline V gene data show CDR1 as GTSNPN and CDR2 as SVGIG (reference sequence). The CDR3 spells CAWSVRDNYGYTF. The CDR3 nucleotides are TGTGCCTGGAGTGTACGGGATAACTATGGCTACACCTTC.

The rearrangement links TRBV5-4 to TRBJ2-3; the D is unclear. V shed 2 bases and J shed 1 base, with 11 bases lying between them. CDR3 length equals 15 residues. Looked up from germline, CDR1 is SGHNT and CDR2 is YYREEE (reference sequence). The CDR3 DNA is TGTGCCAGCAGCTTAGATCAGGTGGGCACAGATACGCAGTATTTT. Its protein is CASSLDQVGTDTQYF.

The V gene is TRBV5-4, the J gene TRBJ1-1; D gene ambiguous. Germline V gene data show CDR1 as SGHNT and CDR2 as YYREEE (reference sequence). CDR3 length: 15 residues. Trimming cost V 4 bases and J 0 bases, with 13 bases left between them. The CDR3 here is CASSVRSGLNTEAFF. In DNA form, the CDR3 reads TGTGCCAGCAGCGTTCGATCAGGTTTGAACACTGAAGCTTTCTTT.

In this sample, this clone turned up a few times. V usage is TRBV18 and J usage is TRBJ2-4, with 9 bases matching TRBD2. After removal of 0 bases from V and 2 bases from J, the junction contained 2 bases not matched to a gene. Germline CDR1 reads KGHSH; CDR2 reads LQKENI. This CDR3 has 16 amino acids. The CDR3 protein is CASSPPGLAPKNIQYF. In DNA, the CDR3 is TGTGCCAGCTCACCACCGGGACTAGCTCCCAAAAACATTCAGTACTTC.

The genes are TRBV19 and TRBJ1-4, with 7 bases matching TRBD1. After removal of 4 bases from V and 0 bases from J, the junction contained 14 bases not matched to a gene. CDR3 size: 19 residues. Germline loops: CDR1 LNHDA, CDR2 SQIVND (reference sequence). The chain's CDR3 is CASSTRTGLMGATNEKLFF. The DNA of the CDR3 is TGTGCCAGTAGTACCCGGACAGGACTCATGGGGGCAACTAATGAAAAACTGTTTTTT.

The chain couples TRBV14 to TRBJ1-1, with unresolved D. The V and J ends lost 0 bases and 8 bases respectively, with 10 bases between them. Germline CDR1 and CDR2: SGHDN and FVKESK. The CDR3 spans 13 residues. The CDR3 nucleotides read TGTGCCAGCAGCCAAGAGATAGAGGAAGAAGCTTTCTTT. Translated: CASSQEIEEEAFF.

The rearrangement uses TRBV4-3 and TRBJ1-1; D is unresolved. Per germline, CDR1 LGHNA and CDR2 YSLEER. The CDR3 consists of 15 residues. With 0 bases removed from V and 8 bases from J, the gap between germline ends came to 16 bases. CDR3 in DNA: TGCGCCAGCAGCCAAGATCCAGGTCCCTATATGGAAGCTTTCTTT. It is translated as CASSQDPGPYMEAFF.

The V and J genes are TRBV2 and TRBJ2-7; 12 bases line up with TRBD1. This CDR3 is built from 16 residues. J gave up 1 base and V 11 bases, and 12 bases lay outside the gene matches. CDR1 is SNHLY, CDR2 FYNNEI, per germline. The CDR3 nucleotides are TGTGCCGGACAGAGATTGGGACAGGGGGCGTCCTACGAGCAGTACTTC. Protein product: CAGQRLGQGASYEQYF. The variable domain in full, with the rest retrieved from reference TRBV2 and TRBJ2-7, is EPEVTQTPSHQVTQMGQEVILRCVPISNHLYFYWYRQILGQKVEFLVSFYNNEISEKSEIFDDQFSVERPDGSNFTLKIRSTKLEDSAMYFCAGQRLGQGASYEQYFGPGTRLTVT.

The V call is TRBV2, the J call TRBJ2-1; D remains unclear. Germline V gene sequence: CDR1 SNHLY, CDR2 FYNNEI. V was clipped by 6 bases and J by 0 bases, with 12 bases between them. This CDR3 is 15 amino acids long. The CDR3 here is CASRTHPSSYNEQFF. For the CDR3, the DNA is TGTGCCAGCAGGACTCACCCAAGCTCCTACAATGAGCAGTTCTTC. The full variable domain, rest sourced from reference TRBV2 and TRBJ2-1, is EPEVTQTPSHQVTQMGQEVILRCVPISNHLYFYWYRQILGQKVEFLVSFYNNEISEKSEIFDDQFSVERPDGSNFTLKIRSTKLEDSAMYFCASRTHPSSYNEQFFGPGTRLTVL.

This sequence joins TRBV2 and TRBJ1-3, with 8 bases lining up with TRBD1. CDR1 is SNHLY and CDR2 is FYNNEI in the germline V gene. This CDR3 spans 15 amino acids. Losses at the gene ends were 4 bases for V and 8 bases for J; bases not matched to a gene: 10. The CDR3 DNA is TGTGCCAGCAGTGCGGGACAGGCAAGAAGGGACACCATATATTTT. This sequence encodes CASSAGQARRDTIYF.

The J gene is TRBJ2-3, the V gene TRBV5-4; 7 positions agree with TRBD2. The CDR3 is 15 amino acids. In germline, CDR1 is SGHNT, CDR2 YYREEE (reference sequence). The V gene end was trimmed by 0 bases and the J gene end by 1 base; junction bases not matched to a gene: 2. The CDR3 DNA reads as TGTGCCAGCAGCTTGGTTGGGGGGGGCACAGATACGCAGTATTTT. The encoded protein is CASSLVGGGTDTQYF.

The chain joins TRBV4-1 to TRBJ1-5; 8 bases match TRBD1. V lost 2 bases, J lost 3 bases, and 15 bases stayed unmatched. The CDR3 spans 19 residues. In germline, CDR1 is MGHRA, CDR2 YSYEKL. The CDR3 is CASSQRTGPLLRYNQPQHF. The CDR3 DNA reads as TGCGCCAGCAGCCAAAGGACAGGGCCCTTACTGAGGTACAATCAGCCCCAGCATTTT.

V is TRBV27 and J is TRBJ1-4; D perhaps matches TRBD1 (5 bases). Trimming took off 7 bases at V and 5 bases at J, with 14 bases between the two ends. Germline CDR1 is MNHEY and CDR2 is SMNVEV (reference sequence). The CDR3 covers 14 residues. CDR3 bases: TGTGCCAGCATGAAGGGAAGGGGAAATGAAAAACTGTTTTTT. Amino acids: CASMKGRGNEKLFF.

The genes are TRBV7-8 and TRBJ1-5; D not certain. CDR3 size: 15 residues. The ends were cut back, 4 bases at V and 0 bases at J, with 10 bases in the middle. Germline CDR1 SGHVS, CDR2 FQNEAQ. This CDR3 is CASSYLTDSNQPQHF. The CDR3 region has the DNA TGTGCCAGCAGCTACCTTACAGATAGCAATCAGCCCCAGCATTTT.

The chain is built from TRBV9 and TRBJ1-1, with 8 nucleotides matching TRBD1. From germline, CDR1 is SGDLS and CDR2 YYNGEE. The V and J ends lost 4 bases and 2 bases, in that order; junction bases with no gene match: 4. There are 14 residues in the CDR3. The CDR3 DNA is TGTGCCAGCAGCCCAGGACAGGGCAACACTGAAGCTTTCTTT. Translating gives CASSPGQGNTEAFF.

The V and J genes are TRBV5-1 and TRBJ2-1; TRBD2 matches at 7 bases. The CDR3 has 15 residues. The V and J ends lost 0 bases and 4 bases, in that order; junction bases with no gene match: 4. Germline values: CDR1 SGHRS, CDR2 YFSETQ. The CDR3 protein is CASSLDLAVYNEQFF. The CDR3 region has the DNA TGCGCCAGCAGCTTGGATCTAGCGGTTTACAATGAGCAGTTCTTC.

The CDR3 is CASSLGTGSQANYGYTF. In DNA, the CDR3 is TGTGCCAGCAGCTTAGGTACGGGAAGCCAAGCTAACTATGGCTACACCTTC. The V gene is TRBV7-8, the J gene TRBJ1-2, with no clear D. The CDR3 has 17 amino acids. Trimming removed 1 base from V and 0 bases from J, with 15 bases in between. CDR1 and CDR2 (germline): SGHVS, FQNEAQ. Supplemented by reference TRBV7-8 and TRBJ1-2, the full variable domain reads GAGVSQSPRYKVAKRGQDVALRCDPISGHVSLFWYQQALGQGPEFLTYFQNEAQLDKSGLPSDRFFAERPEGSVSTLKIQRTQQEDSAVYLCASSLGTGSQANYGYTFGSGTRLTVV.